The clone carrying this TCR beta chain was seen repeatedly, ten times or more. What it recognizes is unknown. These data come from a study of T cells in Graves' hyperthyroidism and ophthalmopathy. Study conclusions and caveats: Most expanded thyroid clonotypes above 0.001 recurred in blood. Separating ophthalmopathy from stable hyperthyroidism was achieved by a 13 V-J model.

Disease lasting under 3 months, a NOSPECS grade of at least 4, and a Clinical Activity Score of at least 3 were features of the ophthalmopathy patients. The V end was cut by 1 base, the J end by 6 bases, with 16 bases between. The CDR3 sequence is 16 residues long. CDR1 and CDR2 from the germline V gene are SGHVS and FQNEAQ. Using RNA transcripts as the source, TCR beta CDR3 regions were amplified. TCR CDR3 regions were first amplified by RT-PCR with HTBI primers. A single record per CDR3 protein comes from TCRdb applying MiXCR to the multiplex PCR reads. The table includes approximately 530,000 distinct CDR3 sequences, 20% detected once.

The rearrangement uses TRBV7-8 and TRBJ2-1; D is possibly TRBD2 (5 bases). The sequence derives from a man in his forties with Graves' ophthalmopathy. The specimen sequenced was blood. The CDR3, as DNA: TGTGCCAGCAGCTTAGTCGCGACTACGAGCCTCAATGAGCAGTTCTTC. It is translated as CASSLVATTSLNEQFF.